Listed below are T cell receptor beta chains from one sample, sequenced in a study of OX40 agonist ivuxolimab in advanced cancers. The method was immunoSEQ multiplex PCR; TCRdb's version includes in-frame clones alone and lacks a portion of them. The sample has 60,000 to 75,000 clones, about 83% seen once. This specimen was CD4+ or CD8+ T cells sorted from blood, taken in a trial of the OX40 agonist ivuxolimab. These receptor sequences come from an adult with an advanced solid tumor such as melanoma, head and neck, liver or kidney cancer. CDR3s include the opening cysteine and the closing phenylalanine or tryptophan. D genes are given only for firm matches. The size field is filled for only some rows; it gives once, few, many or a size class.

length,D,size,J,V,CDR3,DNA
14,.,.,TRBJ2-5,TRBV15,CATSRNREQETQYF,TGTGCCACCAGCAGAAACAGGGAACAAGAGACCCAGTACTTC
15,.,.,TRBJ1-4,TRBV6-5,CASRRGATTNEKLFF,TGTGCCAGCAGGCGCGGGGCCACAACTAATGAAAAACTGTTTTTT
16,.,few,TRBJ1-4,TRBV5-1,CASSLRPSLLNEKLFF,TGCGCCAGCAGCTTGCGCCCGTCGCTGTTAAATGAAAAACTGTTTTTT
15,.,.,TRBJ2-3,TRBV11-2,CASSLETLNRRTQYF,TGTGCCAGCAGCTTAGAGACCCTGAACCGGCGTACGCAGTATTTT
17,.,.,TRBJ2-3,TRBV27,CASSLGNRVGRTDTQYF,TGTGCCAGCAGTTTAGGGAACAGGGTTGGAAGGACAGATACGCAGTATTTT
14,.,once,TRBJ2-5,TRBV15,CATSRGGREETQYF,TGTGCCACCAGCAGAGGTGGCCGAGAAGAGACCCAGTACTTC
15,.,.,TRBJ1-5,TRBV18,CASSPDDYSNQPQHF,TGTGCCAGCTCACCTGACGACTATAGCAATCAGCCCCAGCATTTT
13,.,.,TRBJ2-7,TRBV28,CASSSPGNYEQYF,TGTGCCAGCAGTTCACCAGGCAACTACGAGCAGTACTTC
14,.,.,TRBJ1-3,TRBV11-2,CASSLSSSGNTIYF,TGTGCCAGCAGCTTAAGCAGCAGTGGAAACACCATATATTTT
15,TRBD1,.,TRBJ1-4,TRBV4-1,CASRKTGTGNEKLFF,TGCGCCAGCCGAAAAACCGGGACAGGCAATGAAAAACTGTTTTTT
12,.,.,TRBJ1-1,TRBV7-9,CASSSQHTEAFF,TGTGCCAGCAGCTCTCAACACACTGAAGCTTTCTTT
21,TRBD2,once,TRBJ2-7,TRBV29-1,CSVEVRGPASGRAGGSYEQYF,TGCAGCGTTGAAGTTCGGGGGCCGGCTAGCGGGAGGGCTGGGGGCTCCTACGAGCAGTACTTC
13,.,.,TRBJ1-3,TRBV6-1,CASSPGQLNTIYF,TGTGCCAGCAGTCCCGGACAATTGAACACCATATATTTT
14,.,.,TRBJ1-1,TRBV7-9,CASSLGGAFTEAFF,TGTGCCAGCAGCTTAGGGGGGGCATTCACTGAAGCTTTCTTT
14,TRBD1,.,TRBJ2-4,TRBV10-3,CAISEVDRGNIQYF,TGTGCCATCAGCGAAGTGGACAGGGGAAACATTCAGTACTTC
15,TRBD1,.,TRBJ1-2,TRBV25-1,CASSERTGGAYGYTF,TGTGCCAGCAGTGAACGGACAGGGGGCGCCTATGGCTACACCTTC
17,TRBD1,.,TRBJ2-1,TRBV5-1,CASSLGVGTGFYNEQFF,TGCGCCAGCAGCTTGGGTGTTGGGACAGGGTTCTACAATGAGCAGTTCTTC
14,.,.,TRBJ2-7,TRBV5-1,CASSLGVEGGEQYF,TGCGCCAGCAGCTTGGGTGTGGAGGGCGGCGAGCAGTACTTC
12,.,once,TRBJ1-3,TRBV28,CASSASGNTIYF,TGTGCCAGCAGCGCTTCTGGAAACACCATATATTTT
13,.,.,TRBJ1-5,TRBV19,CASATSDNQPQHF,TGTGCCAGTGCCACCTCGGACAATCAGCCCCAGCATTTT
13,TRBD1,.,TRBJ2-5,TRBV30,CAWDRGLQETQYF,TGTGCCTGGGACAGGGGGCTTCAAGAGACCCAGTACTTC
16,.,.,TRBJ1-5,TRBV27,CARSHKPGLSNQPQHF,TGTGCCAGAAGCCATAAGCCGGGGTTAAGCAATCAGCCCCAGCATTTT
15,.,.,TRBJ2-2,TRBV9,CASSSRDWNTGELFF,TGTGCCAGCAGCTCCCGGGACTGGAACACCGGGGAGCTGTTTTTT
18,TRBD1,.,TRBJ2-1,TRBV7-8,CASTKGTAGNRGKNEQFF,TGTGCCAGCACCAAAGGGACGGCCGGGAACAGGGGTAAGAATGAGCAGTTCTTC
16,TRBD1,.,TRBJ2-6,TRBV2,CASSLTGGAGANVLTF,TGTGCCAGCAGTCTGACAGGGGGCGCTGGGGCCAACGTCCTGACTTTC
15,.,.,TRBJ1-4,TRBV28,CASSPPGRGLEKLFF,TGTGCCAGCAGTCCCCCAGGACGGGGCCTCGAAAAACTGTTTTTT
13,.,.,TRBJ2-3,TRBV6-6,CASSFLSTDTQYF,TGTGCCAGCAGTTTCTTATCCACAGATACGCAGTATTTT
15,.,.,TRBJ2-2,TRBV9,CASSVDSLNTGELFF,TGTGCCAGCAGCGTAGACTCACTGAACACCGGGGAGCTGTTTTTT
15,.,.,TRBJ2-5,TRBV9,CASSVRAIPSETQYF,TGTGCCAGCAGCGTAAGGGCCATTCCGTCAGAGACCCAGTACTTC
13,.,.,TRBJ2-3,TRBV15,CATSRVYQDTQYF,TGTGCCACCAGCAGAGTTTACCAAGATACGCAGTATTTT